This T cell receptor (beta chain) derives from a study of CD8 T cells in Susac syndrome. Random hexamers served to reverse transcribe about 0.45 to 1 ug RNA. TCRdb ran MiXCR on the immunoSEQ multiplex PCR reads and lists one entry per CDR3 protein. The sample shows approximately 100,000 distinct CDR3 sequences, 85% to 95% of them seen only once. Both CD4+ and CD8+ T cells were negatively isolated, and TEMRA cells underwent FACS enrichment. The CDR3 consists of 14 residues. The germline V gene encodes CDR1 ENHRY and CDR2 SYGVKD. V was pared by 6 bases and J by 0 bases, with 12 bases between. The rearrangement joins TRBV10-3 to TRBJ2-7; D may be TRBD1 (6 bases). Material for sequencing was CD4+ T cells from PBMCs. The receptor was derived from a human donor in good health. CDR3 bases: TGTGCCATCAGCGCCGACAGGAGCTCCTACGAGCAGTACTTC. Protein sequence: CAISADRSSYEQYF.